The 28 T cell receptor beta chains listed next were all sequenced from one sample in a study of blood T cell repertoires in COVID-19. Generated by immunoSEQ multiplex PCR, the TCRdb table keeps only in-frame clones and is missing some. The sample includes roughly 250,000 clones, 90% to 95% of them seen just once. The sequencing input was PBMCs or T cells enriched from blood (not recorded which). All receptors derive from a woman under 30 who had recovered from COVID-19.

The chain employs TRBV28 and TRBJ2-1, with TRBD1 matching over 9 bases. The CDR3 runs 15 residues. Trimming took 8 bases from V and 3 from J; bases not matched to a gene: 8. Germline V gene data show CDR1 as MDHEN and CDR2 as SYDVKM. CDR3 residues: CASYEGGQGYNEQFF. The CDR3 DNA reads TGTGCCAGCTACGAGGGGGGACAGGGCTACAATGAGCAGTTCTTC.

This chain connects TRBV6-2 or TRBV6-3 to TRBJ1-5; 12 nucleotides match TRBD1. V was clipped by 5 bases and J by 2 bases; unmatched bases: 10. Germline CDR1 reads MNHEY; CDR2 reads SVGEGT. CDR3 size: 18 residues. The CDR3 region is CASSAGTGGVVGNQPQHF. The CDR3 nucleotides read TGTGCCAGCAGTGCCGGGACAGGGGGCGTCGTTGGCAATCAGCCCCAGCATTTT.

CDR3 DNA: TGTGCCAGCAGCCCTAGACGGAGCTCCTATAATTCACCCCTCCACTTT. Translating it yields CASSPRRSSYNSPLHF. The genes are TRBV5-6 and TRBJ1-6, with D unclear. V lost 4 bases and J lost 0, with 11 bases in between. The CDR3 is 16 amino acids. The germline CDR1 and CDR2 sequences are SGHDT and YYEEEE.

The CDR3 sequence: CASSYTGGDEQYF. CDR3 nucleotides: TGTGCCAGCAGTTACACAGGAGGGGACGAGCAGTACTTC. The chain joins TRBV2 to TRBJ2-7; weak D call: TRBD2 (6 bases). This CDR3 has 13 residues. Trimming removed 5 bases from V and 5 bases from J, with 13 bases in between. CDR1 is SNHLY, CDR2 FYNNEI, per germline.

The CDR3 nucleotides read TGTGCCAGCAGCTCTCTAGACGTCTTCCGCGAGCAGTACTTC. Residues: CASSSLDVFREQYF. The rearrangement uses TRBV11-2 and TRBJ2-7, with unresolved D. Trimming pared 4 bases from V and 6 bases from J, leaving 16 bases between. From germline, CDR1 is SGHAT and CDR2 FQNNGV. The CDR3 extends over 14 amino acids.

The J gene is TRBJ2-5, the V gene TRBV5-1, with 12 bases aligning to TRBD2. Germline V gene data show CDR1 as SGHRS and CDR2 as YFSETQ. CDR3 length equals 15 residues. V was clipped by 4 bases and J by 1 base; unmatched bases: 2. CDR3 region: CASSILAGGQETQYF. The CDR3 region has the DNA TGCGCCAGCAGCATACTAGCGGGAGGCCAAGAGACCCAGTACTTC. Full variable domain (outside the CDR3, taken from reference TRBV5-1 and TRBJ2-5): KAGVTQTPRYLIKTRGQQVTLSCSPISGHRSVSWYQQTPGQGLQFLFEYFSETQRNKGNFPGRFSGRQFSNSRSEMNVSTLELGDSALYLCASSILAGGQETQYFGPGTRLLVL.

The chain employs TRBV20-1 and TRBJ1-1, with a weak D call TRBD1 (5 bases). The CDR3 covers 11 residues. V dropped 6 bases and J dropped 3 bases, with 8 bases sitting between them. Germline V gene data show CDR1 as DFQATT and CDR2 as SNEGSKA (reference sequence). CDR3 residues: CSAEGDTEAFF. The CDR3 DNA follows: TGCAGTGCCGAAGGGGACACTGAAGCTTTCTTT.

The chain carries TRBV19 and TRBJ1-4, with TRBD1 matching 7 bases. V lost 6 bases and J lost 7; bases outside the gene matches: 17. The CDR3 has 17 amino acids. Per germline, CDR1 LNHDA and CDR2 SQIVND (reference sequence). The CDR3 is CASSPTGTAAGAEKLFF. In DNA form, the CDR3 reads TGTGCCAGTAGCCCGACCGGGACAGCCGCCGGAGCTGAAAAACTGTTTTTT.

The V call is TRBV6-5, the J call TRBJ2-7, with D possibly TRBD2 on 7 matching bases. The germline gives CDR1 MNHEY, CDR2 SVGAGI. This CDR3 has 14 residues. V was pared by 9 bases and J by 3 bases, with 18 bases between. CDR3 coding DNA: TGTGCCAGTGTACAGGACGGGGGGCTCTACGAGCAGTACTTC. Amino acid sequence: CASVQDGGLYEQYF.

The rearrangement links TRBV19 to TRBJ2-1; 11 nucleotides line up with TRBD2. The V gene's germline CDR1 is LNHDA and CDR2 SQIVND (reference sequence). Trimming cost V 3 bases and J 9 bases; bases outside gene matches: 10. The CDR3 runs 16 residues. The CDR3 DNA reads TGTGCCAGTAGTATTAGGCTAGCGGGAGGCATAGGTGAGCAGTTCTTC. It codes for CASSIRLAGGIGEQFF. Full variable domain (rest looked up from reference TRBV19 and TRBJ2-1): DGGITQSPKYLFRKEGQNVTLSCEQNLNHDAMYWYRQDPGQGLRLIYYSQIVNDFQKGDIAEGYSVSREKKESFPLTVTSAQKNPTAFYLCASSIRLAGGIGEQFFGPGTRLTVL.

V usage is TRBV27 and J usage is TRBJ1-3, with D uncertain. V was cut by 6 bases and J by 2 bases, with 11 bases left in between. There are 14 residues in the CDR3. From germline, CDR1 is MNHEY and CDR2 SMNVEV (reference sequence). The CDR3 region has the DNA TGTGCCAGCAGCTCGGGTCTCCCTGGAAACACCATATATTTT. It yields the protein CASSSGLPGNTIYF.

This clone appeared a single time. V is TRBV5-1 and J is TRBJ2-7, with D unresolved. The V end lost 0 bases, the J end lost 2 bases, and 6 bases lay between the germline ends. The CDR3 sequence is 13 residues long. The germline V gene has CDR1 SGHRS and CDR2 YFSETQ. The CDR3 nucleotides read TGCGCCAGCAGCTTGGACATAACCTACGAGCAGTACTTC. It is translated as CASSLDITYEQYF.

The chain is built from TRBV29-1 and TRBJ2-1; D might be TRBD2 (6 bases). Germline CDR1 is SQVTM and CDR2 is ANQGSEA. The CDR3 totals 13 residues. The V gene lost 4 bases and the J gene lost 7 bases, with 14 bases spanning the gap. The CDR3: CSVARRRENEQFF. The CDR3 coding sequence is TGCAGCGTTGCTCGAAGGCGGGAAAATGAGCAGTTCTTC.

This clone showed up just a few times. The chain has TRBV7-3 and TRBJ2-5; unclear D gene. V dropped 2 bases and J dropped 4 bases, with 8 bases sitting between them. The V gene's germline CDR1 is SGHTA and CDR2 FQGTGA. CDR3 length: 13 amino acids. CDR3 residues: CASSLGRLETQYF. CDR3 sequence (DNA): TGTGCCAGCAGCTTAGGCCGCCTAGAGACCCAGTACTTC.

This rearrangement joins TRBV28 to TRBJ1-2, with TRBD1 matching over 9 bases. The length of the CDR3 is 17 residues. V dropped 5 bases and J dropped 3; count of bases not matched to a gene: 13. Germline V gene lookup returns CDR1 MDHEN and CDR2 SYDVKM. The CDR3 sequence is CASSSPQLRQGDYGYTF. In DNA, the CDR3 is TGTGCCAGCAGTAGTCCCCAGCTACGACAGGGGGACTATGGCTACACCTTC.

This clone was counted once. This rearrangement joins TRBV7-6 to TRBJ1-2; 10 nucleotides line up with TRBD1. In germline, CDR1 is SGHVS, CDR2 FNYEAQ. Germline trimming cut 5 bases from V and 9 bases from J; bases unmatched to any gene: 6. The CDR3 runs 13 residues. CDR3 sequence reads: CASSVGQGTRYTF. In DNA form, the CDR3 reads TGTGCCAGCAGCGTGGGACAGGGGACCCGCTACACCTTC.

The rearrangement joins TRBV9 to TRBJ2-2, with 12 bases lining up with TRBD2. Germline CDR1 reads SGDLS; CDR2 reads YYNGEE. The J segment lost 6 bases and the V segment lost 1 base, leaving 7 bases of the junction unmatched. This CDR3 contains 17 residues. CDR3 residues: CASSVWASGRAAGELFF. For the CDR3, the DNA is TGTGCCAGCAGCGTATGGGCTAGCGGGAGGGCCGCCGGGGAGCTGTTTTTT. Looking up the rest from reference TRBV9 and TRBJ2-2 gives the full variable domain: DSGVTQTPKHLITATGQRVTLRCSPRSGDLSVYWYQQSLDQGLQFLIQYYNGEERAKGNILERFSAQQFPDLHSELNLSSLELGDSALYFCASSVWASGRAAGELFFGEGSRLTVL.

In this sample, this clone turned up once. The V gene is TRBV19, the J gene TRBJ1-1, with D unresolved. Germline CDR1 and CDR2: LNHDA and SQIVND (reference sequence). The ends were cut back, 2 bases at V and 6 bases at J, with 13 bases in the middle. This CDR3 has 14 amino acids. CDR3 nucleotide sequence: TGTGCCAGTAGTATACCCCAGGATGTCCCTGAAGCTTTCTTT. Encoded protein: CASSIPQDVPEAFF.

This chain connects TRBV3-1 (or the pseudogene TRBV3-2) to TRBJ2-2; possibly TRBD1 for D (6 bases). V lost 1 base to trimming and J lost 7 bases, with 16 bases between them. The CDR3 extends over 16 amino acids. From germline, CDR1 is LGHDT and CDR2 YNNKEL (reference sequence). CDR3 loop: CASSQGGRLGGGELFF. Written as DNA, the CDR3 is TGTGCCAGCAGCCAAGGGGGACGCTTAGGGGGCGGGGAGCTGTTTTTT.

The genes are TRBV7-6 and TRBJ1-1; maybe TRBD1 (5 bases). From germline, CDR1 is SGHVS and CDR2 FNYEAQ. V dropped 2 bases and J dropped 4 bases, with 14 bases sitting between them. The CDR3 is made up of 15 amino acids. The CDR3 region has the DNA TGTGCCAGCAGCTTATCCGTGGGGCGAGTCACTGAAGCTTTCTTT. This codes for CASSLSVGRVTEAFF.

A single count supports this clone. The chain carries TRBV4-2 and TRBJ1-1; D not resolved. The germline V and J ends were trimmed by 0 bases and 0 bases, with 11 bases remaining between them. The germline V gene has CDR1 LGHNA and CDR2 YNFKEQ. The length of the CDR3 is 16 residues. The CDR3 region has the DNA TGTGCCAGCAGCCAAGATCCTGGGAGTATGAACACTGAAGCTTTCTTT. This sequence encodes CASSQDPGSMNTEAFF.

The genes are TRBV28 and TRBJ1-5, with D unclear. Per germline, CDR1 MDHEN and CDR2 SYDVKM. Trimming removed 10 bases from V and 9 bases from J, with 10 bases in between. The CDR3 runs 10 residues. This chain's CDR3 is CATTVWPQHF. The DNA for the CDR3 is TGTGCCACCACAGTATGGCCCCAGCATTTT.

The chain joins TRBV6-5 to TRBJ1-6; TRBD1 aligns across 7 bases. V dropped 8 bases and J dropped 7; count of bases not matched to a gene: 5. The length of the CDR3 is 13 residues. CDR1 and CDR2 (germline): MNHEY, SVGAGI. The CDR3 DNA is TGTGCCAGCTCGGGACAGTCCAATTCACCCCTCCACTTT. Translated, it gives CASSGQSNSPLHF.

The J gene is TRBJ1-6, the V gene TRBV7-3; weak D call: TRBD1 (5 bases). The V and J ends lost 0 bases and 10 bases respectively, with 10 bases between them. CDR1 and CDR2 (germline): SGHTA, FQGTGA. The CDR3 runs to 14 residues. In DNA form, the CDR3 reads TGTGCCAGCAGCTTAACCTCTGGGGGGTCACCCCTCCACTTT. Protein: CASSLTSGGSPLHF.

This clone was counted a single time. The chain carries TRBV7-3 and TRBJ1-1, with D possibly being TRBD1 (6 bases). Trimming took 1 base from V and 2 from J, leaving 14 bases between them. CDR1 and CDR2 (germline): SGHTA, FQGTGA. The CDR3 has 16 amino acids. CDR3 in amino acids: CASSLKPGTSNTEAFF. CDR3 bases: TGTGCCAGCAGCTTAAAGCCAGGGACATCAAACACTGAAGCTTTCTTT.

The V and J genes are TRBV7-8 and TRBJ1-2; 7 bases agree with TRBD1. This CDR3 comprises 14 residues. Trimming removed 0 bases from V and 6 bases from J; junction bases left unmatched: 4. CDR1 SGHVS and CDR2 FQNEAQ come from the germline V gene. For the CDR3, the DNA is TGTGCCAGCAGCTTAGCCAGGGGGGTGGATGGCTACACCTTC. It specifies CASSLARGVDGYTF.

The chain has TRBV27 and TRBJ1-2, with TRBD1 matching over 8 bases. Germline V gene lookup returns CDR1 MNHEY and CDR2 SMNVEV (reference sequence). The CDR3 is 14 residues long. V shed 2 bases, J shed 4 bases, and the junction held 3 bases outside the gene matches. CDR3 amino acids: CASSLATGAYGYTF. DNA of the CDR3: TGTGCCAGCAGTTTAGCGACAGGGGCCTATGGCTACACCTTC.

As DNA, the CDR3 is TGTGCCAGCAGTCCTAACCTCTGGGAGCAGTACTTC. This codes for CASSPNLWEQYF. V gene TRBV27 combines with J gene TRBJ2-7; D call uncertain. V lost 5 bases, J lost 7 bases, and 12 bases lay in between. Germline V gene sequence: CDR1 MNHEY, CDR2 SMNVEV (reference sequence). The CDR3 runs 12 residues.